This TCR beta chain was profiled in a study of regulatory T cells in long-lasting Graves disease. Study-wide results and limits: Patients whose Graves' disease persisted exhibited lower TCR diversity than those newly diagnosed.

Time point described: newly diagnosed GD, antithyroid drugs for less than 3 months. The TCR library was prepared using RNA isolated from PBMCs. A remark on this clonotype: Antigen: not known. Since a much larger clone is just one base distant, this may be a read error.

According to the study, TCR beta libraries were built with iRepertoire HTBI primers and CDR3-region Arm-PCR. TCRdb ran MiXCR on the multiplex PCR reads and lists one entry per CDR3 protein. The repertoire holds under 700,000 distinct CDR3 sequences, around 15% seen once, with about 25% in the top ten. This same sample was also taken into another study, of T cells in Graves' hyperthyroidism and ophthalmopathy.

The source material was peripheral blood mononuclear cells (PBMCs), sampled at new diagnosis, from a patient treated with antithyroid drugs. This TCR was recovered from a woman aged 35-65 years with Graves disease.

The CDR3 loop reads CASSDRGWETQYF. DNA of the CDR3: TGTGCCAGCAGCGACAGGGGTTGGGAGACCCAGTACTTC. The chain couples TRBV7-9 to TRBJ2-5; 8 bases align to TRBD1. This CDR3 spans 13 amino acids. With V trimmed by 5 bases and J by 5 bases, 4 bases remained unmatched. Germline CDR1 and CDR2: SEHNR and FQNEAQ (reference sequence).